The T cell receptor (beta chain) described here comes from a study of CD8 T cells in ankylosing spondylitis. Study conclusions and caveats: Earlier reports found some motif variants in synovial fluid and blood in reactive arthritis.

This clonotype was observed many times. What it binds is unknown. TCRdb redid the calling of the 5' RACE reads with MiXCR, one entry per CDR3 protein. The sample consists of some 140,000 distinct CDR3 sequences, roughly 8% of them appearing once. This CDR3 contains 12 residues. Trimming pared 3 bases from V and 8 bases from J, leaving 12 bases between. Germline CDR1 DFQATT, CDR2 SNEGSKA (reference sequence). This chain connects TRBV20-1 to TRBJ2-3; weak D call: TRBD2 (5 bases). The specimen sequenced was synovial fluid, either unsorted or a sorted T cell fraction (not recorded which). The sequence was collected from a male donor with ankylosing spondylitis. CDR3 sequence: CSASWTYPTQYF. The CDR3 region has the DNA TGCAGTGCTAGCTGGACTTACCCTACGCAGTATTTT.